The source of this T cell receptor beta chain is a study of OX40 agonist ivuxolimab in advanced cancers. The repertoire was sequenced with immunoSEQ multiplex PCR; TCRdb's copy has only in-frame clones and lacks some. The sample shows 15,000 to 20,000 clones, approximately 83% of them seen only once. The receptor was isolated from an adult with an advanced solid tumor such as melanoma, head and neck, liver or kidney cancer. The sequencing used CD4+ or CD8+ T cells sorted from blood, collected in a trial of the OX40 agonist ivuxolimab.

The CDR3 DNA reads as TGTGCCAGCAGCTCCTCTGTACAGCTGAACACTGAAGCTTTCTTT. It encodes CASSSSVQLNTEAFF. The rearrangement joins TRBV9 to TRBJ1-1; D gene ambiguous. CDR1 SGDLS and CDR2 YYNGEE come from the germline V gene. The CDR3 loop spans 15 amino acids. The germline V and J ends were trimmed by 4 bases and 0 bases, with 13 bases remaining between them.